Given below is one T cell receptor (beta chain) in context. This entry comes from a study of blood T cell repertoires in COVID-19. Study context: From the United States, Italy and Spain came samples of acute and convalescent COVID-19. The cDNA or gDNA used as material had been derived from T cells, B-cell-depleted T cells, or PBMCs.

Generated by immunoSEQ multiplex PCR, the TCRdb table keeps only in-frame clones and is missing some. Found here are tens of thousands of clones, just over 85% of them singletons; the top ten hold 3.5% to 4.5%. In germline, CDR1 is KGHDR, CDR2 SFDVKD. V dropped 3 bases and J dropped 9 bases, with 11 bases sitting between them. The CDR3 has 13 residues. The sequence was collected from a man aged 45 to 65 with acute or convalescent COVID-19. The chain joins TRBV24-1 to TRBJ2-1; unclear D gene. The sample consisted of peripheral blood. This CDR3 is CATSDGVTGEQFF. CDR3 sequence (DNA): TGTGCCACCAGTGATGGCGTAACGGGTGAGCAGTTCTTC.